This T cell receptor (beta chain) was identified during a study of T cell repertoires in cytomegalovirus infection. About the research overall: A matching HLA type, together with CMV infection, was signaled by public TCR beta signatures. Findings of the study overall: Carriers of CMV plus the relevant HLA were identified by cumulative public TCR beta family frequency. HLA-C-restricted CMV-specific TCR beta clonotypes were dominant in the ex vivo response.

MiXCR was run by TCRdb on the reads, yielding one entry per CDR3 protein. The table includes 300,000 to 400,000 distinct CDR3 sequences, more than 8% detected once. Points on this clonotype: The antigen is not known.

The TCR was taken from a human donor in good health (CMV status not recorded). Some clones in this sample may be carry-over from other donors' samples. Sequencing input: PBMCs.

The CDR3 loop is CASSLGSRGPQHF. DNA for the CDR3: TGTGCCAGCAGTTTGGGCTCCCGGGGGCCCCAGCATTTT. The V and J genes are TRBV27 and TRBJ1-5; D gene uncertain. With 3 bases removed from V and 9 bases from J, the gap between germline ends came to 12 bases. Germline-derived CDR1 and CDR2 are MNHEY and SMNVEV (reference sequence). This CDR3 region has 13 residues.